The clone carrying this TCR beta chain has ten or more counts. This sample is part of a study of blood T cells in healthy people across ages. A second about 7 to 12 cycle PCR used barcoded and J-beta primers. A tag from a template-switch adaptor with 12 random nucleotides marked each cDNA molecule. TCRdb fed the 5' RACE reads into MiXCR, producing one record per CDR3 protein. The profile covers fewer than 800,000 distinct CDR3 sequences, with roughly 21% appearing a single time and roughly 3.6% taken by the ten largest. The trim removed 11 bases at V and 5 bases at J, leaving 6 bases unmatched. Germline CDR1 is ENHRY and CDR2 is SYGVKD. This CDR3 comprises 13 residues.

The TCR comes from a man aged 70 or older in good health. Specimen: blood. The genes are TRBV10-3 and TRBJ2-4; 10 bases align to TRBD1. The CDR3 DNA follows: TGTGCCCCGCCGGGACAGGGGCAAAACATTCAGTACTTC. This encodes CAPPGQGQNIQYF.